These 21 T cell receptor beta chains were all obtained from the same sample, sequenced in a study of cytotoxic CD8 clonotypes in ibrutinib-treated CLL. Method: immunoSEQ multiplex PCR; TCRdb's copy keeps in-frame clones and lacks some. The sample carries some 150,000 clones, around 76% recorded once. The source material was PBMCs, sampled after 24 months of ibrutinib treatment. The receptors come from a human donor with chronic lymphocytic leukemia.

This clone was found a few times. The chain is built from TRBV5-1 and TRBJ2-7, with D perhaps assigned TRBD1 or TRBD2 (5 bases each). This CDR3 region has 13 residues. The germline V gene has CDR1 SGHRS and CDR2 YFSETQ. V lost 7 bases and J lost 5, with 16 bases in between. As DNA, the CDR3 is TGCGCCAGCGCCCCCCCTGGGACCCACGAGCAGTACTTC. It specifies CASAPPGTHEQYF. Based on the CDR3 plus reference TRBV5-1 and TRBJ2-7, the full variable domain is KAGVTQTPRYLIKTRGQQVTLSCSPISGHRSVSWYQQTPGQGLQFLFEYFSETQRNKGNFPGRFSGRQFSNSRSEMNVSTLELGDSALYLCASAPPGTHEQYFGPGTRLTVT.

The chain is built from TRBV28 and TRBJ1-5; D unclear. V was shortened by 4 bases and J by 7 bases, with 8 bases between the two germline ends. CDR1 is MDHEN and CDR2 is SYDVKM in the germline V gene. The CDR3 runs to 12 residues. CDR3 in DNA: TGTGCCAGCAGTTCCCGAGGGCAGCCCCAGCATTTT. The encoded protein is CASSSRGQPQHF.

V gene TRBV2 combines with J gene TRBJ2-5; 8 bases agree with TRBD1. V trimming: 5 bases; J trimming: 5 bases; junction bases outside the gene matches: 10. Germline V lookup: CDR1 SNHLY, CDR2 FYNNEI. CDR3 length: 15 amino acids. CDR3 bases: TGTGCCAGCAGTCTGGGACAGGCGGACGGGGAGACCCAGTACTTC. It is translated as CASSLGQADGETQYF.

The genes are TRBV7-2 and TRBJ2-3; 9 bases agree with TRBD2. V trimming: 5 bases; J trimming: 6 bases; junction bases outside the gene matches: 12. The CDR3 loop spans 16 amino acids. Germline CDR1 and CDR2: SGHTA and FQGNSA. The CDR3 nucleotides are TGTGCCAGCAGCCCTCTGGCGGGGGGGCCCGGCGATACGCAGTATTTT. It specifies CASSPLAGGPGDTQYF.

This clone occurred many times. The chain recombines TRBV5-1 with TRBJ1-3; 8 nucleotides agree with TRBD1. Germline values: CDR1 SGHRS, CDR2 YFSETQ. The CDR3 totals 18 residues. Unmatched junction bases numbered 13, after V lost 0 bases and J lost 5 bases. The CDR3 region has the DNA TGCGCCAGCAGCTTGGCCGTAGGCGGACAGGGCGTTAGAAACACCATATATTTT. It translates to CASSLAVGGQGVRNTIYF.

Only one count was recorded for this clone. The chain couples TRBV5-1 to TRBJ2-3; TRBD2 matches at 7 bases. The CDR3 runs to 15 residues. With 0 bases clipped from V and 1 base from J, the junction kept 2 bases outside the gene matches. Germline CDR1 is SGHRS and CDR2 is YFSETQ. The DNA of the CDR3 is TGCGCCAGCAGCTTGGGACTAGCCGGCACAGATACGCAGTATTTT. This codes for CASSLGLAGTDTQYF. The variable domain in full, with the rest retrieved from reference TRBV5-1 and TRBJ2-3, is KAGVTQTPRYLIKTRGQQVTLSCSPISGHRSVSWYQQTPGQGLQFLFEYFSETQRNKGNFPGRFSGRQFSNSRSEMNVSTLELGDSALYLCASSLGLAGTDTQYFGPGTRLTVL.

In this sample, this clone turned up a few times. The V call is TRBV28, the J call TRBJ1-1; the match to TRBD1 covers 8 bases. Germline V lookup: CDR1 MDHEN, CDR2 SYDVKM. The CDR3 is 13 residues long. The ends lost 4 bases at V and 4 bases at J; junction bases unmatched: 2. In DNA, the CDR3 is TGTGCCAGCAGTTGGGGGACAGGCACTGAAGCTTTCTTT. This gives the protein CASSWGTGTEAFF.

CDR3 coding DNA: TGTGCCAGCAACCGGGACACTCTGGCCAATGAGCAGTTCTTC. Translated: CASNRDTLANEQFF. The chain links TRBV7-9 to TRBJ2-1, with D perhaps matching TRBD1 (6 bases). The V end was cut by 7 bases, the J end by 6 bases, with 16 bases between. The CDR3 is made up of 14 amino acids. Germline values: CDR1 SEHNR, CDR2 FQNEAQ (reference sequence).

This chain connects TRBV18 to TRBJ2-7, with D possibly called TRBD1 or TRBD2 (5 bases each). Germline CDR1 KGHSH, CDR2 LQKENI. This CDR3 comprises 14 residues. Trimming took off 2 bases at V and 3 bases at J, with 11 bases between the two ends. CDR3 DNA sequence: TGTGCCAGCTCACCAGGGGCGACTAACTACGAGCAGTACTTC. It is translated as CASSPGATNYEQYF.

The genes are TRBV27 and TRBJ1-5; 12 nucleotides match TRBD1. The CDR3 extends over 15 amino acids. Germline CDR1 reads MNHEY; CDR2 reads SMNVEV (reference sequence). Unmatched junction bases numbered 5, after V lost 6 bases and J lost 5 bases. The CDR3 spells CASSPGQGAYQPQHF. Here the CDR3 DNA reads TGTGCCAGCAGCCCGGGACAGGGGGCTTATCAGCCCCAGCATTTT.

This rearrangement joins TRBV4-3 to TRBJ1-1; a weak D match, TRBD1 (6 bases). The V and J ends lost 4 bases and 5 bases respectively, with 14 bases between them. The CDR3 is made up of 14 amino acids. Germline CDR1 LGHNA, CDR2 YSLEER. CDR3 loop: CASSRRRGGTEAFF. CDR3 sequence (DNA): TGCGCCAGCAGCCGGCGCAGGGGAGGGACTGAAGCTTTCTTT.

This sequence joins TRBV5-1 and TRBJ2-2; 7 bases agree with TRBD2. Per the germline V gene, CDR1 is SGHRS and CDR2 is YFSETQ. The CDR3 extends over 13 amino acids. V was clipped by 7 bases and J by 7 bases; unmatched bases: 7. Here the CDR3 DNA reads TGCGCCAGCGCCCGGACGGGGGGCGGGGAGCTGTTTTTT. Its protein product is CASARTGGGELFF.

This clone is medium-sized in the sample. This chain connects TRBV28 to TRBJ1-5; TRBD1 might be the D (6 bases). CDR3 length equals 15 residues. The V and J ends lost 0 bases and 5 bases respectively, with 11 bases between them. In germline, CDR1 is MDHEN, CDR2 SYDVKM. CDR3 nucleotide sequence: TGTGCCAGCAGTTTATGGGCCAGGGGACATCAGCCCCAGCATTTT. It translates to CASSLWARGHQPQHF. The entire variable domain, with the rest obtained from reference TRBV28 and TRBJ1-5, is as follows: DVKVTQSSRYLVKRTGEKVFLECVQDMDHENMFWYRQDPGLGLRLIYFSYDVKMKEKGDIPEGYSVSREKKERFSLILESASTNQTSMYLCASSLWARGHQPQHFGDGTRLSIL.

The chain recombines TRBV28 with TRBJ1-2; D is perhaps TRBD1 (6 bases). The CDR3 contains 14 residues. Looked up from germline, CDR1 is MDHEN and CDR2 is SYDVKM. Trimming took off 7 bases at V and 5 bases at J, with 17 bases between the two ends. The DNA for the CDR3 is TGTGCCAGCACCCTTCCGACAGGCCTATATGGCTACACCTTC. As protein: CASTLPTGLYGYTF.

V usage is TRBV11-3 and J usage is TRBJ2-7, with D perhaps matching TRBD1 or TRBD2 (5 bases each). Germline CDR1 is SGHNT and CDR2 is YENEEA. The CDR3 is 15 residues long. V was shortened by 1 base and J by 1 base, with 11 bases between the two germline ends. CDR3 protein: CASSLGSGRSYEQYF. CDR3 DNA: TGTGCCAGCAGCTTAGGGTCAGGGAGATCCTACGAGCAGTACTTC.

The chain uses TRBV9 and TRBJ2-5, with a tentative D call TRBD2 (5 bases). The V and J ends lost 0 bases and 3 bases respectively, with 9 bases between them. Germline CDR1 is SGDLS and CDR2 is YYNGEE. The CDR3 is 14 residues long. The chain's CDR3 is CASSVGRTKETQYF. Here the CDR3 DNA reads TGTGCCAGCAGCGTAGGGAGGACCAAAGAGACCCAGTACTTC.

This chain joins TRBV30 and TRBJ2-7; TRBD2 aligns across 10 bases. Germline loops: CDR1 GTSNPN, CDR2 SVGIG (reference sequence). J was trimmed by 4 bases and V by 6 bases; bases with no gene match: 9. The CDR3 contains 14 residues. The CDR3 nucleotides read TGTGCCTGTACTGGGGCTAGCGGGGGATACGAGCAGTACTTC. Its protein is CACTGASGGYEQYF.

V and J are TRBV6-5 and TRBJ1-1; D unclear. V lost 7 bases and J 2 bases, leaving 11 bases between the germline ends. This CDR3 spans 13 amino acids. The V gene's germline CDR1 is MNHEY and CDR2 SVGAGI. In DNA form, the CDR3 reads TGTGCCAGCAACCCTGAGGCCAACACTGAAGCTTTCTTT. Translation gives CASNPEANTEAFF.

The chain uses TRBV28 and TRBJ1-2; 9 nucleotides agree with TRBD1. The CDR3 runs 16 residues. Per germline, CDR1 MDHEN and CDR2 SYDVKM. V shed 5 bases and J 2 bases; nucleotides not matched to a gene: 9. CDR3 amino acids: CASSPFPGQGNYGYTF. CDR3 nucleotide sequence: TGTGCCAGCAGTCCGTTCCCGGGACAGGGCAACTATGGCTACACCTTC.

This clone was picked up a small number of times. The V and J genes are TRBV11-2 and TRBJ2-5; maybe TRBD2 (5 bases). V dropped 5 bases and J dropped 5 bases, with 12 bases sitting between them. Germline CDR1 is SGHAT and CDR2 is FQNNGV. CDR3 size: 13 residues. The CDR3 sequence: CASSRSPGETQYF. CDR3 in DNA: TGTGCCAGCAGCCGTAGCCCGGGGGAGACCCAGTACTTC. Drawing the rest from reference TRBV11-2 and TRBJ2-5, the complete variable domain is EAGVAQSPRYKIIEKRQSVAFWCNPISGHATLYWYQQILGQGPKLLIQFQNNGVVDDSQLPKDRFSAERLKGVDSTLKIQPAKLEDSAVYLCASSRSPGETQYFGPGTRLLVL.

The V and J genes are TRBV27 and TRBJ1-6; no clear D. CDR1 is MNHEY and CDR2 is SMNVEV in the germline V gene (reference sequence). This CDR3 comprises 16 residues. With 6 bases removed from V and 0 bases from J, the gap between germline ends came to 12 bases. CDR3 region: CASRPKPSSYNSPLHF. The CDR3 coding sequence is TGTGCCAGCAGGCCGAAACCCAGCTCCTATAATTCACCCCTCCACTTT.